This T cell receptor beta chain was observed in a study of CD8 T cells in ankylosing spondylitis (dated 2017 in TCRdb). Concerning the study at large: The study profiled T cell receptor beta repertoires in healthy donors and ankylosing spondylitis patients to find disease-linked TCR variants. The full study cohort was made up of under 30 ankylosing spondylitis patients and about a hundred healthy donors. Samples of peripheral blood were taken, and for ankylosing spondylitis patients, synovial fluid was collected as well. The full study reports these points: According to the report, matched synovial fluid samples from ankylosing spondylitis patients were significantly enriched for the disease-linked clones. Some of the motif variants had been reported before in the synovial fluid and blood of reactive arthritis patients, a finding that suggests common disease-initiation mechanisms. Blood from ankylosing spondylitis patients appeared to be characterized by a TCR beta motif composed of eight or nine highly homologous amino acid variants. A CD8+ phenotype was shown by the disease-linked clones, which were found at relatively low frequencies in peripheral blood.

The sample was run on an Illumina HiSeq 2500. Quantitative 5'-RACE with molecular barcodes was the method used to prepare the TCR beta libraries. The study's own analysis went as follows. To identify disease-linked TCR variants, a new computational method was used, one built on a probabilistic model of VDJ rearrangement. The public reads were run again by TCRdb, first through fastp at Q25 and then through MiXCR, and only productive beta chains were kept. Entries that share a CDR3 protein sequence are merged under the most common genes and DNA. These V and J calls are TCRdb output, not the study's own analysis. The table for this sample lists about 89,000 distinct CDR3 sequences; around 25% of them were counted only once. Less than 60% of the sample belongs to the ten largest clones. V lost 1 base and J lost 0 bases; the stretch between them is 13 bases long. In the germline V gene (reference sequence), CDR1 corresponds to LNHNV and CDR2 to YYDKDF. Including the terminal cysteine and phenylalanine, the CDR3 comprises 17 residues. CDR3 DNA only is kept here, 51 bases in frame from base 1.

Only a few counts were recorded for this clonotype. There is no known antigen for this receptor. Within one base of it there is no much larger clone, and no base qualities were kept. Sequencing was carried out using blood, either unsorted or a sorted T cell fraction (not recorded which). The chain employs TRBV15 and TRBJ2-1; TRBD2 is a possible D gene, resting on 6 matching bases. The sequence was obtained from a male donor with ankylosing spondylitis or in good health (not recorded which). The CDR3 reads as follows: CATSRGRDSYSYNEQFF. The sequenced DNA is TGTGCCACCAGCAGAGGACGGGACTCCTACTCCTACAATGAGCAGTTCTTC. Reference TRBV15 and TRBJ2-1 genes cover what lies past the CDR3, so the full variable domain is DAMVIQNPRYQVTQFGKPVTLSCSQTLNHNVMYWYQQKSSQAPKLLFHYYDKDFNNEADTPDNFQSRRPNTSFCFLDIRSPGLGDTAMYLCATSRGRDSYSYNEQFFGPGTRLTVL.